The 20 T cell receptor beta chains given below trace back to one sample, sequenced in a study of shared clonotypes between healthy human individuals. Some clones are missing from TCRdb's copy, which holds only in-frame ones; the method was immunoSEQ multiplex PCR. The sample yields some 2,100,000 clones, 90% to 97% seen once. Sequenced material: naive CD4+ T cells sorted from blood. The subset denotes: CD45RA+ positively selected. These receptors were collected from a man between 18 and 29 years old in good health.

This clone has just one count. The V gene is TRBV27, the J gene TRBJ2-2; 8 bases are a match to TRBD1. The CDR3 has 15 residues. After removal of 6 bases from V and 0 bases from J, the junction contained 3 bases not matched to a gene. Germline-derived CDR1 and CDR2 are MNHEY and SMNVEV (reference sequence). The CDR3 DNA reads as TGTGCCAGCAGGGAGGACAGGGCGAACACCGGGGAGCTGTTTTTT. This encodes CASREDRANTGELFF.

The CDR3 nucleotides read TGTGCCAGCAGCTTTCTGGCAGGGGAGCTAGCTTTCTTT. Protein: CASSFLAGELAFF. This chain links TRBV7-2 with TRBJ1-1; TRBD1 is a possible D gene (6 bases). This CDR3 has 13 amino acids. The V end was cut by 3 bases, the J end by 10 bases, with 15 bases between. In germline, CDR1 is SGHTA, CDR2 FQGNSA.

Here the CDR3 reads CASSMGQSTQYF. The CDR3 nucleotides read TGTGCCAGCAGCATGGGACAGTCCACGCAGTACTTC. This chain links TRBV11-3 with TRBJ2-7; 7 bases map to TRBD1. The CDR3 runs to 12 residues. Trimming removed 5 bases from V and 9 bases from J; junction bases left unmatched: 7. CDR1 is SGHNT, CDR2 YENEEA, per germline. The full variable domain, completed using reference TRBV11-3 and TRBJ2-7, is EAGVVQSPRYKIIEKKQPVAFWCNPISGHNTLYWYLQNLGQGPELLIRYENEEAVDDSQLPKDRFSAERLKGVDSTLKIQPAELGDSAVYLCASSMGQSTQYFGPGTRLTVT.

The J gene is TRBJ2-5, the V gene TRBV7-6; TRBD1 aligns across 10 bases. The V and J ends lost 5 bases and 1 base, in that order; junction bases with no gene match: 13. Germline CDR1 is SGHVS and CDR2 is FNYEAQ. The CDR3 is 18 amino acids. CDR3 sequence: CASSLGVSGQGSQETQYF. In DNA form, the CDR3 reads TGTGCCAGCAGCCTAGGCGTGTCGGGACAGGGGTCCCAAGAGACCCAGTACTTC.

This chain joins TRBV5-1 and TRBJ2-7; perhaps TRBD2 as D (5 bases). The CDR3 is made up of 13 amino acids. From germline, CDR1 is SGHRS and CDR2 YFSETQ. V was trimmed by 4 bases and J by 4 bases, leaving 12 bases between them. CDR3 loop: CASSTGDSYEQYF. CDR3 in DNA: TGCGCCAGCAGCACCGGGGATTCATACGAGCAGTACTTC.

This clone is a singleton in its sample. The V gene is TRBV9, the J gene TRBJ1-2; TRBD1 matches at 7 bases. The CDR3 sequence is 15 residues long. J was trimmed by 8 bases and V by 5 bases; bases with no gene match: 15. The V gene's germline CDR1 is SGDLS and CDR2 YYNGEE. CDR3 in amino acids: CASSRPAGTAGGYTF. CDR3 sequence (DNA): TGTGCCAGCAGTCGTCCCGCCGGGACAGCGGGAGGCTACACCTTC.

As concerns this clone: In the same sample, other DNA sequences code for this CDR3. The chain uses TRBV7-2 and TRBJ2-2; D gene unclear. Trimming stripped 2 bases from V and 4 bases from J, with 5 bases between. The CDR3 has 13 amino acids. Germline assignment: CDR1 SGHTA and CDR2 FQGNSA. Written as DNA, the CDR3 is TGTGCCAGCAGCTTATCGGGCACCGGGGAGCTGTTTTTT. Amino acids: CASSLSGTGELFF.

Remarks on this clone: Other nucleotide sequences from this sample produce the same CDR3. The chain links TRBV18 to TRBJ1-5; TRBD1 agrees at 7 bases. Germline V gene data show CDR1 as KGHSH and CDR2 as LQKENI. The J segment lost 3 bases and the V segment lost 3 bases, leaving 2 bases of the junction unmatched. The CDR3 covers 14 residues. The CDR3 DNA follows: TGTGCCAGCTCACCGGGGACAGACAATCAGCCCCAGCATTTT. It specifies CASSPGTDNQPQHF.

To note about this clone: Additional DNA sequences in this sample encode the identical CDR3. The chain employs TRBV5-1 and TRBJ1-1; D is ambiguous. CDR3 length equals 14 residues. The germline CDR1 and CDR2 sequences are SGHRS and YFSETQ. Trimming shortened V by 0 bases and J by 1 base, and 7 bases separated the two germline ends. The CDR3 sequence is CASSLGGSNTEAFF. CDR3 DNA sequence: TGCGCCAGCAGCTTGGGAGGCTCGAACACTGAAGCTTTCTTT.

The chain carries TRBV19 and TRBJ1-2; D might be TRBD1 (6 bases). Trimming stripped 6 bases from V and 0 bases from J, with 14 bases between. The CDR3 length is 15 residues. Germline V gene sequence: CDR1 LNHDA, CDR2 SQIVND (reference sequence). DNA of the CDR3: TGTGCCAGTAGGTCCGGACAGTTAGCTAACTATGGCTACACCTTC. This translates into CASRSGQLANYGYTF.

As concerns this clone: This same CDR3 is encoded by further DNA sequences in the sample. This chain uses TRBV18 with TRBJ1-4; D gene unclear. This CDR3 region has 13 residues. In germline, CDR1 is KGHSH, CDR2 LQKENI. Deletions cut 3 bases from V and 3 bases from J, with 5 bases between. In nucleotides, the CDR3 is TGTGCCAGCTCACCCGGGTCTAATGAAAAACTGTTTTTT. The encoded protein is CASSPGSNEKLFF. The full variable domain, completed using reference TRBV18 and TRBJ1-4, is NAGVMQNPRHLVRRRGQEARLRCSPMKGHSHVYWYRQLPEEGLKFMVYLQKENIIDESGMPKERFSAEFPKEGPSILRIQQVVRGDSAAYFCASSPGSNEKLFFGSGTQLSVL.

This rearrangement joins TRBV5-4 to TRBJ2-1; D uncertain. The ends were cut back, 4 bases at V and 0 bases at J, with 14 bases in the middle. This CDR3 comprises 16 residues. CDR1 SGHNT and CDR2 YYREEE come from the germline V gene (reference sequence). The CDR3 nucleotides read TGTGCCAGCAGCCCGACCGGACGGAGCTCCTACAATGAGCAGTTCTTC. Its protein product is CASSPTGRSSYNEQFF.

The chain joins TRBV4-2 to TRBJ1-2, with 11 bases fitting TRBD1. The germline V gene encodes CDR1 LGHNA and CDR2 YNFKEQ. This CDR3 spans 15 amino acids. V was clipped by 7 bases and J by 5 bases; unmatched bases: 9. The CDR3 here is CASIPEDRGPYGYTF. CDR3 coding DNA: TGTGCCAGCATCCCTGAGGACAGGGGGCCTTATGGCTACACCTTC.

This chain joins TRBV5-4 and TRBJ1-5; TRBD1 agrees at 10 bases. This CDR3 region has 17 residues. Germline values: CDR1 SGHNT, CDR2 YYREEE (reference sequence). Trimming cost V 7 bases and J 1 base; bases outside gene matches: 11. The CDR3, as DNA: TGTGCCAGCGGTATGGGACAGGGGCCTCCCAGCAATCAGCCCCAGCATTTT. It is translated as CASGMGQGPPSNQPQHF.

V and J are TRBV5-6 and TRBJ2-5; perhaps TRBD1 as D (5 bases). Trimming took 0 bases from V and 4 from J, leaving 10 bases between them. CDR1 SGHDT and CDR2 YYEEEE come from the germline V gene. The CDR3 sequence is 14 residues long. Written as DNA, the CDR3 is TGTGCCAGCAGCTTGGTTGGGGCCGGAGAGACCCAGTACTTC. This encodes CASSLVGAGETQYF.

The chain uses TRBV5-1 and TRBJ1-2; D not resolved. There are 14 residues in the CDR3. Trimming left V 5 bases short and J 4 bases short, with 15 bases between. Germline V gene lookup returns CDR1 SGHRS and CDR2 YFSETQ. DNA for the CDR3: TGCGCCAGCAGTATAAACGGGGTTATCTATGGCTACACCTTC. Protein: CASSINGVIYGYTF.

The chain carries TRBV14 and TRBJ2-3, with TRBD1 matching 7 bases. Per germline, CDR1 SGHDN and CDR2 FVKESK. With V trimmed by 8 bases and J by 0 bases, 2 bases remained unmatched. The CDR3 spans 13 residues. The DNA for the CDR3 is TGTGCCAGCCGACAGGGTAGCACAGATACGCAGTATTTT. Amino acids: CASRQGSTDTQYF. The entire variable domain, with the rest obtained from reference TRBV14 and TRBJ2-3, is as follows: EAGVTQFPSHSVIEKGQTVTLRCDPISGHDNLYWYRRVMGKEIKFLLHFVKESKQDESGMPNNRFLAERTGGTYSTLKVQPAELEDSGVYFCASRQGSTDTQYFGPGTRLTVL.

The V gene is TRBV10-1, the J gene TRBJ2-1; 10 bases agree with TRBD1. The CDR3 contains 14 residues. The germline CDR1 and CDR2 sequences are WNHNN and SYGVQD (reference sequence). Unmatched junction bases numbered 4, after V lost 5 bases and J lost 6 bases. The CDR3 loop is CASSRQGAGNEQFF. In nucleotides, the CDR3 is TGCGCCAGCAGTCGACAGGGGGCTGGCAATGAGCAGTTCTTC.

The chain is built from TRBV28 and TRBJ2-7, with D perhaps assigned TRBD1 or TRBD2 (5 bases each). V lost 5 bases, J lost 4 bases, and 12 bases lay in between. CDR1 is MDHEN, CDR2 SYDVKM, per germline. The CDR3 length is 13 residues. CDR3 in amino acids: CASSPPGRYEQYF. Here the CDR3 DNA reads TGTGCCAGCAGTCCACCGGGGCGGTACGAGCAGTACTTC. Supplemented by reference TRBV28 and TRBJ2-7, the full variable domain reads DVKVTQSSRYLVKRTGEKVFLECVQDMDHENMFWYRQDPGLGLRLIYFSYDVKMKEKGDIPEGYSVSREKKERFSLILESASTNQTSMYLCASSPPGRYEQYFGPGTRLTVT.

The gene calls are TRBV7-9 and TRBJ2-5; tentatively, D is TRBD1 (5 bases). Germline CDR1 SEHNR, CDR2 FQNEAQ (reference sequence). V shed 5 bases and J shed 1 base, with 11 bases lying between them. The CDR3 is 14 residues long. In DNA form, the CDR3 reads TGTGCCAGCAGCCTGGGGCTAACCCAAGAGACCCAGTACTTC. Protein: CASSLGLTQETQYF.